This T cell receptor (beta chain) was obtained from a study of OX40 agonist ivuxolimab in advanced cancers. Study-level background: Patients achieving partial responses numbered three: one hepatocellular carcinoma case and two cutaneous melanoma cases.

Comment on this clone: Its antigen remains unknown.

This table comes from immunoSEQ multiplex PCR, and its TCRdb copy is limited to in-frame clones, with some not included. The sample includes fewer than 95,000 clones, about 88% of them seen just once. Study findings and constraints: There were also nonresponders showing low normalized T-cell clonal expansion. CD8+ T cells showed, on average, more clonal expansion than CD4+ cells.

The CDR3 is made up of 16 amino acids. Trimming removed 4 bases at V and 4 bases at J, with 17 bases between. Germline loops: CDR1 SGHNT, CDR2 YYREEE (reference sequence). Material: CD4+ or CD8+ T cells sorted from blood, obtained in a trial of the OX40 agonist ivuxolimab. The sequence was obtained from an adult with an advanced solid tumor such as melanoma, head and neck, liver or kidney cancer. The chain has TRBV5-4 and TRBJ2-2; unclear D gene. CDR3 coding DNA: TGTGCCAGCAGCCAAGATCCGACGGGTACCACCGGGGAGCTGTTTTTT. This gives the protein CASSQDPTGTTGELFF.